This T cell receptor (beta chain) is drawn from a study of blood T cell repertoires in COVID-19. Study-level information: Researchers got acute and convalescent COVID-19 samples from the United States, Italy and Spain.

How the authors handled the data: Using reference gene primer amplification, nucleated cell counts were estimated. Assay: immunoSEQ multiplex PCR; the TCRdb copy retains only in-frame clones and omits some. The V and J calls and clone size come from that table; D and trimming were worked out from the DNA. This table holds about 380,000 clones, roughly 85% found once. V shed 4 bases and J shed 2 bases, with 16 bases lying between them. The CDR3 sequence is 15 residues long. From germline, CDR1 is SGHRS and CDR2 YFSETQ. Sequenced: peripheral blood. This clonotype was sampled from a woman aged 18-29 years with acute or convalescent COVID-19. The chain recombines TRBV5-1 with TRBJ2-7; D not resolved. The CDR3 DNA follows: TGCGCCAGCAGCCCGGCAGACTCAAAAGCCTACGAGCAGTACTTC. Translated, it gives CASSPADSKAYEQYF.